The sequence of this T cell receptor (beta chain) was determined in a study of T cells after yellow fever vaccination. This CDR3 contains 14 residues. Germline CDR1 is MNHEY and CDR2 is SVGEGT. Trimming took off 2 bases at V and 5 bases at J, with 9 bases between the two ends. This clonotype was seen many times. By 5'RACE template switching, TCR cDNA was produced, with a universal primer site and UMIs added in the process. Each CDR3 protein gets one entry after TCRdb re-called the 5' RACE reads with MiXCR. The sample comprises about 160,000 distinct CDR3 sequences, 6% to 7.5% of which are singletons, and roughly 2.5% rests with the top ten.

The V call is TRBV6-2 or TRBV6-3, the J call TRBJ2-2; no clear D gene. The sample was CD4+ T cells sorted from PBMCs, taken 5 to 6 days after the first yellow fever vaccination. The sequence came from a young man who received the YFV17D yellow fever vaccine. The CDR3 loop reads CASSYALITGELFF. CDR3 DNA: TGTGCCAGCAGTTACGCCCTTATTACCGGGGAGCTGTTTTTT.